This T cell receptor beta chain was captured by sequencing in a study of T-cell memory formation after mild COVID-19. TCRdb reprocessed the 5' RACE reads with MiXCR, giving one entry per CDR3 protein. The sample lists roughly 40,000 distinct CDR3 sequences, 5.5% to 8.5% occurring once. Overall study findings and caveats: Some responding clones appeared in pre-infection memory, suggesting cross-reactive memory joined.

With regard to this clonotype: What it recognizes is unknown.

V was shortened by 6 bases and J by 5 bases, with 16 bases between the two germline ends. In germline, CDR1 is MGHRA, CDR2 YSYEKL. CDR3 length equals 14 residues. This TCR was recovered from an adult who had mild COVID-19 (a few samples of this study predate the infection). Cell type and time point are not known. The chain links TRBV4-1 to TRBJ1-2, with a weak D call TRBD1 (6 bases). The sequencing input was PBMCs or a T cell subset sorted from them (not recorded which). CDR3 sequence: CASSQRGGDYGYTF. The CDR3 region has the DNA TGCGCCAGCAGTCAGAGAGGGGGGGATTATGGCTACACCTTC.